This TCR beta chain was captured by sequencing in a study of CD8 T cells in Susac syndrome. Random-hexamer reverse transcription was applied to roughly 0.5 to 1 ug RNA. MiXCR, run by TCRdb on the immunoSEQ multiplex PCR reads, gives a single entry per CDR3 protein. The top ten clones hold about 0.12% of a sample with about 120,000 distinct CDR3 sequences, about nine tenths of them seen once. The germline V gene encodes CDR1 SGDLS and CDR2 YYNGEE. V lost 5 bases, J lost 2 bases, and 5 bases stayed unmatched. The CDR3 has 14 residues. This TCR was recovered from a human donor in good health. Sequencing was carried out using CD8+ T cells from PBMCs. The chain combines TRBV9 with TRBJ2-5; 8 bases agree with TRBD2. CDR3: CASSRGGGQETQYF. The DNA of the CDR3 is TGTGCCAGCAGTCGGGGCGGGGGGCAAGAGACCCAGTACTTC. The whole variable domain, filled in from reference TRBV9 and TRBJ2-5, reads DSGVTQTPKHLITATGQRVTLRCSPRSGDLSVYWYQQSLDQGLQFLIQYYNGEERAKGNILERFSAQQFPDLHSELNLSSLELGDSALYFCASSRGGGQETQYFGPGTRLLVL.